The following is a TCR beta chain sequence with its context. Its specificity is not known. This CDR3 is 12 amino acids long. V lost 6 bases, J lost 6 bases, and 9 bases lay in between. Per the germline V gene, CDR1 is SGHDT and CDR2 is YYEEEE. Isolated RNA was reverse transcribed into cDNA used as the sequencing template. Sequencing used immunoSEQ multiplex PCR; TCRdb keeps in-frame clones, though not all of them. The table includes around 210,000 clones, about 56% detected once. The sample belongs to a study of CD8+ T cells in alopecia areata. Study-wide results and caveats: Sequencing of scalp samples also includes resident alphabeta T cells from normal skin.

The rearrangement uses TRBV5-6 and TRBJ2-2; no clear D. The material sequenced was CD8+ T cells sorted from blood. This receptor was taken from a human donor in good health. In DNA form, the CDR3 reads TGTGCCAGCACCCGATACGCCGGGGAGCTGTTTTTT. Protein product: CASTRYAGELFF.